This TCR beta chain was sequenced in a study of spatial heterogeneity in lung cancer (dated by TCRdb to between 2018 and 2020). Some background on the complete study: Beta-chain transcripts were consistently detected in greater numbers than alpha-chain transcripts, which likely reflects a higher abundance of beta-chain transcripts. Nonsynonymous mutation counts, determined by whole-exome sequencing of tumor tissue, were related to TCR repertoire features. TCR alpha and beta repertoires were quantitatively compared across multiple tumor regions, matched nontumor lung and blood in non-small cell lung cancer. In the raw uncorrected reads, each unique combination of TCR and UMI appeared more than ten times on average. At surgery, both alpha and beta chains were TCR-sequenced in about 200 tumor regions, about 64 matched nontumor lung samples and some 56 PBMC samples.

Cut back by 6 bases and 5 bases, the V and J ends lie 14 bases apart. From a lookup of the germline V gene, CDR1 and CDR2 are MNHEY and SVGAGI. From cysteine to phenylalanine, the CDR3 is 14 amino acids long. Only the CDR3 part of the read is kept: 42 bases, read in frame from the first base. This clonotype has only a few counts. Its antigen remains unidentified. Qualities for individual bases were not recorded, and no much larger clone is one base off. The investigation overall reported the following: Ubiquitous expanded tumor TCRs were detected in blood more often at tumor resection than at routine follow-up. Confirming at a functional level the hypothesis that regional TCRs recognize regional mutations was considered to require additional single-cell paired TCR alpha and beta sequencing.

Sample time point, as interpreted from the label and publication: sample taken at primary tumor resection. Donors were over 60 patients with early-stage, untreated non-small cell lung cancer from the lung TRACERx cohort. Without any cell sorting, TCR sequencing was performed on whole RNA extracted either from tumor and nontumor lung tissue or from cryopreserved PBMC samples. A patient was chosen for TCR sequencing only when enough RNA was available from at least two tumor regions. The library was made by 5' RACE. For sequencing, a NextSeq 500 was employed. The TCR library protocol attached a unique molecular identifier to each TCR cDNA molecule to allow correction of PCR and sequencing errors. Concerning the study's data processing: Decombinator tools were used for TCR identification, UMI-based error correction and CDR3 extraction. TCRs above a frequency of 2 per 1,000, corresponding to the top 1% of the tumor frequency distribution, were defined as expanded. Each repertoire was subsampled 100 times to 5,000 TCRs, after which Renyi diversity was computed with the R vegan package. CDR3 similarity networks were built from amino acid triplet string-kernel similarity, connecting CDR3s with pairwise similarity above 0.82. TCRdb took the public reads, trimmed them with fastp at Q25, ran MiXCR for clone calling and kept in-frame beta chains. Rows are unified per CDR3 protein, each entry keeping the most common DNA and genes. None of the V and J calls come from the authors' own analysis; TCRdb made them. A total of about 45,000 distinct CDR3 sequences appear in this sample, under 7.5% of them only once. The ten largest account for roughly 45% of the sample.

This sequence uses TRBV6-5 and TRBJ1-5; a tentative D match to TRBD1 spans 6 bases. This receptor was identified in a female donor with early-stage non-small cell lung cancer. Sequencing was performed on PBMCs, taken at surgery. The base sequence is TGTGCCAGCAGCAAAACCGGGGGGCATCAGCCCCAGCATTTT. This codes for CASSKTGGHQPQHF.